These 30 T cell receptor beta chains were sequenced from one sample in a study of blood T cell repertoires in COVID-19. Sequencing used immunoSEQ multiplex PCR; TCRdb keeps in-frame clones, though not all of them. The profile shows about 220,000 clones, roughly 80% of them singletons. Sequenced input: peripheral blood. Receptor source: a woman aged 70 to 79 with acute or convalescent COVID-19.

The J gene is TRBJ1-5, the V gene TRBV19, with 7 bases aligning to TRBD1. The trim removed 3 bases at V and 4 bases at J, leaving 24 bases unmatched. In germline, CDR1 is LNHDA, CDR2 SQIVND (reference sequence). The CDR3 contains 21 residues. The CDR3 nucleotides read TGTGCCAGTAGTATGAGTTTTGAGTCGGGACAGCAGCGGGCAGCTAATCAGCCCCAGCATTTT. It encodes CASSMSFESGQQRAANQPQHF.

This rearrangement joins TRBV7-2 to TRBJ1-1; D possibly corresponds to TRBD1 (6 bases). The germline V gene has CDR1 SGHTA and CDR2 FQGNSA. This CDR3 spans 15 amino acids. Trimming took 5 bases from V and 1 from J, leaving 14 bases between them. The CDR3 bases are TGTGCCAGCAGCACGTCGGGACAACCGAACACTGAAGCTTTCTTT. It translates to CASSTSGQPNTEAFF.

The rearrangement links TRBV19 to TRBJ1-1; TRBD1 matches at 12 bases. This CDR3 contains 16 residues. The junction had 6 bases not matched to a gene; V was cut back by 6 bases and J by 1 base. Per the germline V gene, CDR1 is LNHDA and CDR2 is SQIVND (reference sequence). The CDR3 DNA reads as TGTGCCAGTAGGACCGGGACAGGGGGCGGGAACACTGAAGCTTTCTTT. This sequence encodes CASRTGTGGGNTEAFF.

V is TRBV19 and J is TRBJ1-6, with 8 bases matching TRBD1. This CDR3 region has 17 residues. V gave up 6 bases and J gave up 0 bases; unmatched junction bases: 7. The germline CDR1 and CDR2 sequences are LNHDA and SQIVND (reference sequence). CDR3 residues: CASSMTGTGSYNSPLHF. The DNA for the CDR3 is TGTGCCAGTAGCATGACCGGGACAGGCTCCTATAATTCACCCCTCCACTTT.

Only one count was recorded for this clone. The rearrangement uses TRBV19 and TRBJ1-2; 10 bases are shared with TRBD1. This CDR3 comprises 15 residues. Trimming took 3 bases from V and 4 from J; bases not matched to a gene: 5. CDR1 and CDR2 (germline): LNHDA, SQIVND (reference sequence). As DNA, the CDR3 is TGTGCCAGTAGTATGGGGACAGGGGAAACCTATGGCTACACCTTC. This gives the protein CASSMGTGETYGYTF.

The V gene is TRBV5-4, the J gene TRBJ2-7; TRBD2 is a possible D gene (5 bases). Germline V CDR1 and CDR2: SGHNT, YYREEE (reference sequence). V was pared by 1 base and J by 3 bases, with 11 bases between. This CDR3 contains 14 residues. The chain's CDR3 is CASSLIGLGYEQYF. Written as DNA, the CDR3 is TGTGCCAGCAGCTTGATCGGACTGGGCTACGAGCAGTACTTC.

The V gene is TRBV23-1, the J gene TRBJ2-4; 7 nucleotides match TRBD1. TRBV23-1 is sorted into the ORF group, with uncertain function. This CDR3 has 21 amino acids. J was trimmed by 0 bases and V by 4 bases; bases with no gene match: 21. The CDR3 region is CASSLPGQKPLSTLAKNIQYF. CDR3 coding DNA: TGCGCCAGCAGTCTACCGGGACAGAAACCTCTTTCTACTCTAGCCAAAAACATTCAGTACTTC.

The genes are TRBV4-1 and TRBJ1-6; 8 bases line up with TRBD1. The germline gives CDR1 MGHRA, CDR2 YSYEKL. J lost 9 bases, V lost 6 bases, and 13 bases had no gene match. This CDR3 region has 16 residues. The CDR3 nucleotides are TGCGCCAGCAGTCCCGCCTCACAGGGGGTCGGTTCACCCCTCCACTTT. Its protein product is CASSPASQGVGSPLHF.

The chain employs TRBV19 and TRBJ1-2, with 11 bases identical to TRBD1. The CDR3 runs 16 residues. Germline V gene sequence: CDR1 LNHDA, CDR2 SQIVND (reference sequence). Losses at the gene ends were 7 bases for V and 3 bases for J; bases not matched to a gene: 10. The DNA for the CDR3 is TGTGCCAGTACCAGGCGACCGGGACAGGGGGACTATGGCTACACCTTC. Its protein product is CASTRRPGQGDYGYTF.

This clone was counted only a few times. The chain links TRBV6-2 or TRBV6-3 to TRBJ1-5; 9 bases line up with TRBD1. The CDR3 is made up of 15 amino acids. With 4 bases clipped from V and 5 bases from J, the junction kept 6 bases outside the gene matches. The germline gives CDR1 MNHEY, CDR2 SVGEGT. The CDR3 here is CASSFLDRGDQPQHF. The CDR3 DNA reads TGTGCCAGCAGTTTCCTGGACAGGGGAGATCAGCCCCAGCATTTT.

CDR3 coding DNA: TGTGCCAGCAGCCGTGGGGGGTTCAATTCACCCCTCCACTTT. Translated: CASSRGGFNSPLHF. The chain links TRBV14 to TRBJ1-6, with TRBD1 as a possible D gene (5 bases). Looked up from germline, CDR1 is SGHDN and CDR2 is FVKESK. Trimming took off 4 bases at V and 7 bases at J, with 11 bases between the two ends. The CDR3 length is 14 residues.

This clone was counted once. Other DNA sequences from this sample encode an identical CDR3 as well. The CDR3 nucleotides read TGCGCCAGCAGCTTGGGCCAGGGATTCTCCTACGAGCAGTACTTC. Its protein is CASSLGQGFSYEQYF. The gene calls are TRBV5-1 and TRBJ2-7, with a weak D call TRBD1 (5 bases). From germline, CDR1 is SGHRS and CDR2 YFSETQ. Deletions cut 0 bases from V and 0 bases from J, with 10 bases between. CDR3 size: 15 residues.

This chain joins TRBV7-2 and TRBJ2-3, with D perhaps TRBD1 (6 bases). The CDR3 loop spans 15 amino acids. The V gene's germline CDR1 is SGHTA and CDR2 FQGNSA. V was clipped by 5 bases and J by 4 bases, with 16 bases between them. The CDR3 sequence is CASSPGQFSADTQYF. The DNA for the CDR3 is TGTGCCAGCAGCCCTGGACAGTTTTCCGCAGATACGCAGTATTTT.

CDR3 amino acids: CASSLGGGAPDTQYF. In DNA form, the CDR3 reads TGCGCCAGCAGCTTGGGCGGGGGGGCCCCAGATACGCAGTATTTT. V gene TRBV5-1 combines with J gene TRBJ2-3; TRBD2 agrees at 9 bases. Germline-derived CDR1 and CDR2 are SGHRS and YFSETQ. This CDR3 has 15 amino acids. Unmatched junction bases numbered 3, after V lost 0 bases and J lost 4 bases.

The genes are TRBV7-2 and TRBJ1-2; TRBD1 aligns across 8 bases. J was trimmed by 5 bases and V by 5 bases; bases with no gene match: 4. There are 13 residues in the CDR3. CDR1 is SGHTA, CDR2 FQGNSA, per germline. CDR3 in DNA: TGTGCCAGCAGCGCGGGACAGGAATATGGCTACACCTTC. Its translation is CASSAGQEYGYTF.

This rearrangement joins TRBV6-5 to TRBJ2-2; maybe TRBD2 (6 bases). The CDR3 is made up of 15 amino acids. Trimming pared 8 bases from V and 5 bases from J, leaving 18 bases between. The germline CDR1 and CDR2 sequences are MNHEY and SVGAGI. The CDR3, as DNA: TGTGCCAGCCGTCGTGGGACGACTAGAACCGGGGAGCTGTTTTTT. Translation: CASRRGTTRTGELFF.

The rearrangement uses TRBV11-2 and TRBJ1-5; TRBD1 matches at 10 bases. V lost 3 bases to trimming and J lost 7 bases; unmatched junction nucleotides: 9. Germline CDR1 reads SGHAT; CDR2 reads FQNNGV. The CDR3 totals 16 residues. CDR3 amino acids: CASSLGRQGAWQPQHF. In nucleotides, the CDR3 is TGTGCCAGCAGCTTGGGCCGACAGGGGGCCTGGCAGCCCCAGCATTTT.

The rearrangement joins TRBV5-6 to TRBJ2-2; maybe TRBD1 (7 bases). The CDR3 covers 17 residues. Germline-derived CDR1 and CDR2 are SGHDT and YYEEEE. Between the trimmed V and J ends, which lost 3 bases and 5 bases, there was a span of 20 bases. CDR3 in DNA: TGTGCCAGCAGCTGGCGGGGCACAGGGGCTAAAACCGGGGAGCTGTTTTTT. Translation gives CASSWRGTGAKTGELFF.

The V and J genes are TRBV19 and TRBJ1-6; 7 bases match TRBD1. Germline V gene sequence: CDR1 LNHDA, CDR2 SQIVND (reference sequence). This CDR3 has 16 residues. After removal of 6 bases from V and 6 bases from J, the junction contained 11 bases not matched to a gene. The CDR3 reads CASSGSRQGFNSPLHF. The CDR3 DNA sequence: TGTGCCAGTAGCGGATCCCGACAGGGATTTAATTCACCCCTCCACTTT.

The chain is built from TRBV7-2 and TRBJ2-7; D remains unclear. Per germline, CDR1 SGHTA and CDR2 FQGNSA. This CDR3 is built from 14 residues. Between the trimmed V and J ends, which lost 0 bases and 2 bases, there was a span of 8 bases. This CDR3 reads CASSLARNAYEQYF. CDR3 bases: TGTGCCAGCAGCTTAGCGAGAAACGCCTACGAGCAGTACTTC.

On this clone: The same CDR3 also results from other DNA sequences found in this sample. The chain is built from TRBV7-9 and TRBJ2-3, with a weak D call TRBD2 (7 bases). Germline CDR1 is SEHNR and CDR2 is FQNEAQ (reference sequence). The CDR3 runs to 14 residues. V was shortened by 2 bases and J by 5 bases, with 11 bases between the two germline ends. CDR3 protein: CASSLTRGGDTQYF. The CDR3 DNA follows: TGTGCCAGCAGCTTAACTAGGGGGGGAGATACGCAGTATTTT.

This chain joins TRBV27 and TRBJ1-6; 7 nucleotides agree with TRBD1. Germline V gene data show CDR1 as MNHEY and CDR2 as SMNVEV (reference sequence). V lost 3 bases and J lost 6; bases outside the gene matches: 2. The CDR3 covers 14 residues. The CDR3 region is CASSFDRVNSPLHF. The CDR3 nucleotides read TGTGCCAGCAGTTTTGACAGGGTTAATTCACCCCTCCACTTT.

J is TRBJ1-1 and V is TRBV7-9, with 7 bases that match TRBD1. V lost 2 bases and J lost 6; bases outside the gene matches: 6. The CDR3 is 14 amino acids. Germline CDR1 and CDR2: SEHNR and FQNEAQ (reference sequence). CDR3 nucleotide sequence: TGTGCCAGCAGCTTAAACAGGGGTTGGTCTGAAGCTTTCTTT. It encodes CASSLNRGWSEAFF.

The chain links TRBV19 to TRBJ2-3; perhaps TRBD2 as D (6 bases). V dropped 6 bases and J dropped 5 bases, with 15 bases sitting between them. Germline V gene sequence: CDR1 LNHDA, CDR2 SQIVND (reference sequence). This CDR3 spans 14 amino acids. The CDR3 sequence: CASSSGGRLDTQYF. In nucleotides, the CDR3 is TGTGCCAGTAGCTCCGGGGGACGCCTAGATACGCAGTATTTT.

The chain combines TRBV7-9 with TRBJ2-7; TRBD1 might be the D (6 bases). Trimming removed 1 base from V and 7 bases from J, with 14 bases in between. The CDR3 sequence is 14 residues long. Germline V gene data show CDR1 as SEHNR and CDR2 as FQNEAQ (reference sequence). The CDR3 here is CASSLGTAGWEQYF. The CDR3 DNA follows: TGTGCCAGCAGCTTAGGGACAGCCGGTTGGGAGCAGTACTTC. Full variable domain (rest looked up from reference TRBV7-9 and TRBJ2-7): DTGVSQNPRHKITKRGQNVTFRCDPISEHNRLYWYRQTLGQGPEFLTYFQNEAQLEKSRLLSDRFSAERPKGSFSTLEIQRTEQGDSAMYLCASSLGTAGWEQYFGPGTRLTVT.

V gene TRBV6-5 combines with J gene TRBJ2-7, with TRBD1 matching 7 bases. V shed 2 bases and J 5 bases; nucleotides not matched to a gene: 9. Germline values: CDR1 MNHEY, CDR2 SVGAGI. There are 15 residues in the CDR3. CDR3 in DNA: TGTGCCAGCAGTTACACACAGGGGCTGAGGAACGAGCAGTACTTC. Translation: CASSYTQGLRNEQYF.

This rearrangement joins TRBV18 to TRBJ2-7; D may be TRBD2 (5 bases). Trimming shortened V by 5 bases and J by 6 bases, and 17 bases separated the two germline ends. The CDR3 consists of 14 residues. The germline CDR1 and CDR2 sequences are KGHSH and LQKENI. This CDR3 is CASSSLAKWAEQYF. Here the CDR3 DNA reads TGTGCCAGCTCAAGTCTAGCAAAATGGGCCGAGCAGTACTTC.

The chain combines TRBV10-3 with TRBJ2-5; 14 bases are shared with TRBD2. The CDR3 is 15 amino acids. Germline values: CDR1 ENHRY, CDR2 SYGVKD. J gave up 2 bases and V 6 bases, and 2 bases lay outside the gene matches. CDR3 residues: CAIRGLAGAQETQYF. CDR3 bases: TGTGCCATCAGGGGACTAGCGGGGGCACAAGAGACCCAGTACTTC.

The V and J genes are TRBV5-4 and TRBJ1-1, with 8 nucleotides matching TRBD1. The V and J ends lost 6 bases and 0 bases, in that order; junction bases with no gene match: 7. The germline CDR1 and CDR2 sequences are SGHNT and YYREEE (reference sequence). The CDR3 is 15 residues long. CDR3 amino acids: CASNLGTGVNTEAFF. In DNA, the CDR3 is TGTGCCAGCAATTTAGGGACAGGAGTGAACACTGAAGCTTTCTTT.

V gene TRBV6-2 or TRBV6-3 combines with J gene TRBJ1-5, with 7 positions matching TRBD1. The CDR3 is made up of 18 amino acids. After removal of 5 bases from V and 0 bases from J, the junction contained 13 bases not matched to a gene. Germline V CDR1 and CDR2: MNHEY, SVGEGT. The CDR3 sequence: CASSQRRQGESSNQPQHF. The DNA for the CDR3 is TGTGCCAGCAGTCAGAGACGGCAGGGGGAGAGTAGCAATCAGCCCCAGCATTTT.